This TCR beta chain appears in the sequencing data of a study of blood T cell repertoires in COVID-19 (dated by TCRdb to 2019 to 2021). The study in broad terms: The collaborator samples originated in the United States, Italy and Spain and spanned the acute and convalescent phases of COVID-19. The material from the prospective study consisted of cDNA or gDNA derived from T cells, B-cell-depleted T cells, or PBMCs. Deeply sampled blood TCRbeta repertoires from subjects exposed to, actively infected with, or recovered from COVID-19 were included in the dataset. A freely available public database, intended as a resource for researchers studying the immune response to SARS-CoV-2, is where the repertoires were released. The samples were drawn from the first 160 participants of the ongoing ImmuneRACE study and from 1,200 or so subjects provided by 6 global collaborators. The sample metadata nearly always contained a de-identified subject ID, COVID-19 status, age in years and sex. Where available, HLA class I and class II types were taken from metadata supplied by the sample provider and were not determined by assay-based typing.

Each collaborating institution followed its own protocols to collect whole blood in K2EDTA tubes. For TCRbeta analysis, collaborators shipped samples in one of three forms: frozen whole blood, isolated PBMCs, or DNA extracted from either of those sample types. TCRbeta CDR3 regions were amplified from genomic DNA using the immunoSEQ Assay, a bias-controlled multiplex PCR. The original methods were these. The number of nucleated cells in each sample was estimated from the amplification of reference gene primers within the assay. Sequence reads were collapsed and filtered to measure the absolute abundance of every unique TCRbeta CDR3 rearrangement. Productive Simpson clonality was computed per sample as the square root of Simpson's diversity index over productive rearrangements. The source is immuneACCESS, and TCRdb retained only in-frame sequences with V and J called. Part of the clones is not carried over; for the studies checked, unresolved V genes explain less than half of this, and the remainder is unexplained. That table gives V, J and clone size, and the DNA gave D and trimming. This sample is represented by over 90,000 clones; roughly 80% of them were singletons. The ten largest clones add up to nearly 4.5% of the sample.

To note about this clone: What antigen it recognizes has not been identified. No much larger clone is present one base from it, and per-base qualities are unavailable.

The germline V gene provides CDR1 SGHDN and CDR2 FVKESK. From its cysteine to its phenylalanine, the CDR3 spans 15 amino acids. Of the read, only the CDR3 DNA is kept; its 45 bases are in frame from base 1. V was cut back by 0 bases and J by 3 bases, leaving a gap of 12 bases between them. The research as a whole found: How much clinical and demographic metadata was included differed by source and by participant, and the metadata was provided uncurated.

The rearranged segments are TRBV14 and TRBJ2-7; TRBD1 is possibly the D segment (5 matching bases). The TCR was taken from a man in his fifties or sixties with acute or convalescent COVID-19. Sequencing input: peripheral blood. The CDR3 loop reads CASSQEQAFGYEQYF. The nucleotides read TGTGCCAGCAGCCAAGAACAGGCCTTTGGCTACGAGCAGTACTTC.